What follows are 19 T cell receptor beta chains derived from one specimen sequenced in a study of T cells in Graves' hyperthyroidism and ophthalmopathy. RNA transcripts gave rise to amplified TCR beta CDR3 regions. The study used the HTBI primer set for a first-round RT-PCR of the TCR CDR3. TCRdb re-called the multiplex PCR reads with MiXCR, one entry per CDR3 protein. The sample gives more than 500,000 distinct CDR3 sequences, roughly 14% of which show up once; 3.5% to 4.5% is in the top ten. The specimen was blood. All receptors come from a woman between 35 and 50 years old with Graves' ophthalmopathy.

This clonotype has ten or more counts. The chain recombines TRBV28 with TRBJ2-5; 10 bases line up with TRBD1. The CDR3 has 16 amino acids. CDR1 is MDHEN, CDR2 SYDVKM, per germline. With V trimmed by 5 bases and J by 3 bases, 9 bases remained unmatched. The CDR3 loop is CASSPPRTGGKETQYF. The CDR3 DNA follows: TGTGCCAGCAGTCCCCCTCGGACAGGGGGAAAAGAGACCCAGTACTTC.

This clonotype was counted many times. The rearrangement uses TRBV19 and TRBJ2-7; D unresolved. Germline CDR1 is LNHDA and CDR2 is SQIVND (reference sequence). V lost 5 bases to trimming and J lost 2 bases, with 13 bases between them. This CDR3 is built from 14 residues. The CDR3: CASSEDVPPYEQYF. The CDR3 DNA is TGTGCCAGTAGTGAGGACGTACCACCCTACGAGCAGTACTTC.

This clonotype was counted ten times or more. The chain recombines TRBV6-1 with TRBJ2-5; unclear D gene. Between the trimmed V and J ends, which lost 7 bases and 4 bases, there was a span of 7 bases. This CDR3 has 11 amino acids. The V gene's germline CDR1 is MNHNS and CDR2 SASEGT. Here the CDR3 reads CASTLGETQYF. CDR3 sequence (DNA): TGTGCCAGCACCCTAGGAGAGACCCAGTACTTC.

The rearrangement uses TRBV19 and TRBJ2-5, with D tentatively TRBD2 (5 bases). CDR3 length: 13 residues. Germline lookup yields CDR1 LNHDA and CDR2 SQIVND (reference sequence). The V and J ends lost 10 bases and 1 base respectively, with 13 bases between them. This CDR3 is CATAGLSQETQYF. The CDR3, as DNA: TGTGCCACTGCTGGACTGAGCCAAGAGACCCAGTACTTC. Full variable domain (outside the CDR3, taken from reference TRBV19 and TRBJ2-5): DGGITQSPKYLFRKEGQNVTLSCEQNLNHDAMYWYRQDPGQGLRLIYYSQIVNDFQKGDIAEGYSVSREKKESFPLTVTSAQKNPTAFYLCATAGLSQETQYFGPGTRLLVL.

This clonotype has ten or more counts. The CDR3 is CASSIGRTSGRVSGEQYF. CDR3 DNA: TGTGCCAGTAGTATAGGGAGGACTAGCGGGAGAGTCTCGGGCGAGCAGTACTTC. The rearrangement links TRBV19 to TRBJ2-7; TRBD2 aligns across 13 bases. Germline values: CDR1 LNHDA, CDR2 SQIVND (reference sequence). J gave up 6 bases and V 1 base, and 12 bases lay outside the gene matches. This CDR3 comprises 18 residues.

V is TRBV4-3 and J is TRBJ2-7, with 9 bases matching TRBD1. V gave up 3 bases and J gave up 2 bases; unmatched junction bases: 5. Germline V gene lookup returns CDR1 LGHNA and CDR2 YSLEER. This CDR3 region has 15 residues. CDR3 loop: CASSHRTGEAYEQYF. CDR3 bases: TGCGCCAGCAGCCACCGGACAGGGGAGGCCTACGAGCAGTACTTC.

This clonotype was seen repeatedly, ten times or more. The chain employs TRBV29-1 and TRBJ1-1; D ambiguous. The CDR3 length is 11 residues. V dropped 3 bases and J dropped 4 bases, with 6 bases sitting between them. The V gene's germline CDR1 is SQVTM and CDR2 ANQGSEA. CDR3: CSVDGVTEAFF. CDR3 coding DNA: TGCAGCGTTGACGGGGTCACTGAAGCTTTCTTT.

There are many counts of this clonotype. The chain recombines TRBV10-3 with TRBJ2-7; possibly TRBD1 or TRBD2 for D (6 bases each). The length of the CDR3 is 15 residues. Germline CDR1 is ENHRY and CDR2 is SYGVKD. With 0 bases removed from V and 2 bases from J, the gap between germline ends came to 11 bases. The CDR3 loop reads CAISESGGPPYEQYF. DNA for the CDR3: TGTGCCATCAGTGAGTCGGGGGGCCCTCCCTACGAGCAGTACTTC.

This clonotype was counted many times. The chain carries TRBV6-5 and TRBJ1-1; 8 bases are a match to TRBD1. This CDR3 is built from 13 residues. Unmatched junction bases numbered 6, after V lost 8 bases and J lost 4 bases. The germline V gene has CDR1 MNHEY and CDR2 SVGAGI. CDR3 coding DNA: TGTGCCAGCTTACGGACAGGGAGCACTGAAGCTTTCTTT. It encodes CASLRTGSTEAFF.

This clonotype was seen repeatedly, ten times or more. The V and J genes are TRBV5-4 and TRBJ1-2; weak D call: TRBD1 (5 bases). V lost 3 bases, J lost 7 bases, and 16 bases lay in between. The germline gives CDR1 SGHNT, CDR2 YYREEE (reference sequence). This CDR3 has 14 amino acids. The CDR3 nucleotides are TGTGCCAGCAGCTGGGACGGAGATTCTCCTGGCTACACCTTC. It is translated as CASSWDGDSPGYTF.

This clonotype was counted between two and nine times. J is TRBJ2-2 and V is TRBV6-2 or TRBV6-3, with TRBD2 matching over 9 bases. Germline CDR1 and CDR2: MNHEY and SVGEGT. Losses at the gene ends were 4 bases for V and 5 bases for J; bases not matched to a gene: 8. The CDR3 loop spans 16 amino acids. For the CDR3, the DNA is TGTGCCAGCAGTTCCTTTAGCGGGAGAGTAACCGGGGAGCTGTTTTTT. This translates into CASSSFSGRVTGELFF.

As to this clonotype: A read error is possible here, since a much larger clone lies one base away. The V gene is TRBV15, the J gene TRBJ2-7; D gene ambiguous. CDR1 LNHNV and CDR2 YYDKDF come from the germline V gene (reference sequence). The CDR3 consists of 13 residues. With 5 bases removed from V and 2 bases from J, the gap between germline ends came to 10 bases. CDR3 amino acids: CATSGPGTYEQYF. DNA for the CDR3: TGTGCCACCAGCGGGCCAGGAACCTACGAGCAGTACTTC.

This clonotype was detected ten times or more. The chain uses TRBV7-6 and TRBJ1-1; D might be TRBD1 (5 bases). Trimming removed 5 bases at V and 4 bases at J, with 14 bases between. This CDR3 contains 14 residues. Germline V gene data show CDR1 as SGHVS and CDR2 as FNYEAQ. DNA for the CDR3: TGTGCCAGCAGCCTAGGGGAAAGTAGCACTGAAGCTTTCTTT. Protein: CASSLGESSTEAFF.

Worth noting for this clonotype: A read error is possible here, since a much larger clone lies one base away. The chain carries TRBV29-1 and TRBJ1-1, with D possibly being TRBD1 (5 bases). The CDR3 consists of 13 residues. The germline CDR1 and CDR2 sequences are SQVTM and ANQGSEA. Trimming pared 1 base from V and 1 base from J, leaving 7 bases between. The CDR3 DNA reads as TGCAGCGTTGAAGGGGGGACGAACACTGAAGCTTTCTTT. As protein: CSVEGGTNTEAFF.

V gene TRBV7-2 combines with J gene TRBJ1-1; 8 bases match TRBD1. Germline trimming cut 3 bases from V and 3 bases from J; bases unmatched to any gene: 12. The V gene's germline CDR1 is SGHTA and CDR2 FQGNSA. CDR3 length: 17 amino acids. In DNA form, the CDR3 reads TGTGCCAGCAGCTTCGCTGACAGGGGAAAGGGATACACTGAAGCTTTCTTT. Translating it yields CASSFADRGKGYTEAFF.

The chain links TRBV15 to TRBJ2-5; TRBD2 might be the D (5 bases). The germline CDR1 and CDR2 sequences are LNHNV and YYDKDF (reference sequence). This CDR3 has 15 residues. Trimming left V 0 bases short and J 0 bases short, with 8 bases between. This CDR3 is CATSRDSGNQETQYF. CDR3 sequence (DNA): TGTGCCACCAGCAGAGATTCCGGGAACCAAGAGACCCAGTACTTC.

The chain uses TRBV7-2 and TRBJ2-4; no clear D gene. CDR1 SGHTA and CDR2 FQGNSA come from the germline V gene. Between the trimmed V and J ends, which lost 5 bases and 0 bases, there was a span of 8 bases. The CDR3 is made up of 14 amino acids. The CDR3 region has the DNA TGTGCCAGCAGCCTCCAGCTAGCCAAAAACATTCAGTACTTC. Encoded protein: CASSLQLAKNIQYF. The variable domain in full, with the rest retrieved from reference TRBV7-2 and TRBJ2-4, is GAGVSQSPSNKVTEKGKDVELRCDPISGHTALYWYRQSLGQGLEFLIYFQGNSAPDKSGLPSDRFSAERTGGSVSTLTIQRTQQEDSAVYLCASSLQLAKNIQYFGAGTRLSVL.

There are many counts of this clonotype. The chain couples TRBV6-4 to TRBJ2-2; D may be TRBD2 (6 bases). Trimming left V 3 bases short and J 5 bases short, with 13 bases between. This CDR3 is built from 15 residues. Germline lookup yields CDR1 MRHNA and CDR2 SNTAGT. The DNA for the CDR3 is TGTGCCAGCAGTGAGACTCCGCGGGATACCGGGGAGCTGTTTTTT. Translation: CASSETPRDTGELFF.

The chain's CDR3 is CASTRTGGGYGYTF. CDR3 nucleotides: TGTGCCAGCACCAGGACAGGGGGCGGCTATGGCTACACCTTC. This rearrangement joins TRBV6-1 to TRBJ1-2, with TRBD1 identical over 11 bases. The CDR3 is made up of 14 amino acids. The V gene's germline CDR1 is MNHNS and CDR2 SASEGT. The J segment lost 4 bases and the V segment lost 7 bases, leaving 5 bases of the junction unmatched.